What follows are 27 T cell receptor beta chains derived from one specimen sequenced in a study of naive and memory T cell subsets. Study-level results: Possibly reflecting memory cells re-expressing CD45RA, a few larger clonotypes occurred in naive repertoires, especially CD8.

Antigens for these TCRs are unknown. Two oligonucleotides, mixed equimolar, formed the beta constant-region primer covering TRBC1 and TRBC2. Ligated cDNA was amplified by four rounds of PCR with nested alpha and beta constant-region primers and SP2. TCRdb redid the calling of the UMI-ligation and nested PCR reads with MiXCR, one entry per CDR3 protein. The repertoire holds approximately 140,000 distinct CDR3 sequences, with 22% as singletons. The sample was naive CD4+ T cells from blood. These receptors were taken from a human donor in good health.

This clonotype has a handful of counts. CDR3 in DNA: TGTGCCATCAAGTACGGACTCGAGGCCTACGAGCAGTACTTC. As protein: CAIKYGLEAYEQYF. The V call is TRBV10-3, the J call TRBJ2-7, with D maybe TRBD2 (5 bases). Germline CDR1 is ENHRY and CDR2 is SYGVKD. The V and J ends lost 7 bases and 2 bases respectively, with 15 bases between them. The CDR3 spans 14 residues.

The CDR3 region is CASSLDLDNSPLHF. The CDR3 DNA follows: TGTGCCAGCAGCTTAGATCTTGATAATTCACCCCTCCACTTT. This sequence joins TRBV11-2 and TRBJ1-6; D unclear. Trimming removed 0 bases from V and 5 bases from J, with 5 bases in between. The CDR3 has 14 amino acids. Germline V gene lookup returns CDR1 SGHAT and CDR2 FQNNGV.

This clonotype was seen only a few times. The CDR3 DNA follows: TGTGCCATCAGTGCCGGGACAGGGGGCTGGGGCACTGAAGCTTTCTTT. Its translation: CAISAGTGGWGTEAFF. The chain combines TRBV10-3 with TRBJ1-1; 12 nucleotides line up with TRBD1. The CDR3 has 16 amino acids. Germline V gives CDR1 ENHRY, CDR2 SYGVKD. V lost 4 bases to trimming and J lost 4 bases; unmatched junction nucleotides: 7.

This clonotype was found many times. The genes are TRBV18 and TRBJ2-4, with D unclear. CDR1 KGHSH and CDR2 LQKENI come from the germline V gene. The CDR3 contains 13 residues. With 2 bases removed from V and 0 bases from J, the gap between germline ends came to 2 bases. CDR3 coding DNA: TGTGCCAGCTCACCAGGAGCCAAAAACATTCAGTACTTC. This encodes CASSPGAKNIQYF.

The chain is built from TRBV28 and TRBJ2-7; D remains unclear. The germline gives CDR1 MDHEN, CDR2 SYDVKM. V was cut by 9 bases and J by 0 bases, with 6 bases left in between. This CDR3 has 11 residues. CDR3 loop: CASTASYEQYF. The DNA for the CDR3 is TGTGCCAGTACAGCCTCCTACGAGCAGTACTTC.

In this sample, this clonotype turned up many times. The chain couples TRBV28 to TRBJ2-7, with D possibly matching TRBD2 (5 bases). This CDR3 has 12 amino acids. Trimming removed 6 bases from V and 4 bases from J, with 10 bases in between. Looked up from germline, CDR1 is MDHEN and CDR2 is SYDVKM. This chain's CDR3 is CASSPGSYEQYF. CDR3 nucleotides: TGTGCCAGCAGCCCGGGGTCGTACGAGCAGTACTTC.

This clonotype was counted many times. The rearrangement links TRBV7-8 to TRBJ2-2; no reliable D call. The germline V gene encodes CDR1 SGHVS and CDR2 FQNEAQ. V shed 6 bases and J shed 6 bases, with 5 bases lying between them. The CDR3 loop spans 11 amino acids. The DNA of the CDR3 is TGTGCCAGCAGTTTCGCCGGGGAGCTGTTTTTT. It encodes CASSFAGELFF.

The CDR3 sequence: CASSPKGPSVAGDADTQYF. As DNA, the CDR3 is TGTGCCAGCAGCCCAAAAGGGCCTTCGGTAGCGGGAGACGCAGATACGCAGTATTTT. The chain carries TRBV7-3 and TRBJ2-3; 9 nucleotides align to TRBD2. Germline loops: CDR1 SGHTA, CDR2 FQGTGA. Trimming at V came to 5 bases and at J to 4 bases, leaving 19 bases not matched to a gene. The CDR3 covers 19 residues.

The CDR3 reads CASSPPGLREQFF. The CDR3 DNA reads as TGTGCCAGCAGTCCTCCGGGGCTAAGAGAGCAGTTCTTC. The gene calls are TRBV28 and TRBJ2-1; D may correspond to TRBD1 or TRBD2 (5 bases each). Germline CDR1 and CDR2: MDHEN and SYDVKM. The CDR3 consists of 13 residues. V shed 5 bases and J shed 10 bases, with 15 bases lying between them.

A few counts support this clonotype. The chain combines TRBV5-4 with TRBJ2-3, with a possible D match to TRBD2 (7 bases). The germline gives CDR1 SGHNT, CDR2 YYREEE (reference sequence). Trimming cost V 4 bases and J 0 bases, with 18 bases left between them. The CDR3 spans 17 residues. CDR3 sequence (DNA): TGTGCCAGCAGCCCAGGGGTAGCGGGCCTAAGCACAGATACGCAGTATTTT. It is translated as CASSPGVAGLSTDTQYF.

This clonotype was recorded at least ten times. The chain joins TRBV28 to TRBJ2-7; no clear D. This CDR3 is 13 amino acids long. Per the germline V gene, CDR1 is MDHEN and CDR2 is SYDVKM. Trimming shortened V by 3 bases and J by 5 bases, and 11 bases separated the two germline ends. The CDR3 loop reads CASSFLLSHEQYF. The CDR3 DNA is TGTGCCAGCAGTTTCCTTCTATCCCACGAGCAGTACTTC.

This clonotype was seen a few times. This chain connects TRBV5-1 to TRBJ2-2, with unresolved D. V was clipped by 4 bases and J by 5 bases, with 18 bases between them. The CDR3 consists of 16 residues. In germline, CDR1 is SGHRS, CDR2 YFSETQ. CDR3 sequence reads: CASSRMLAGETGELFF. The CDR3 nucleotides read TGCGCCAGCAGCCGAATGTTGGCCGGCGAGACCGGGGAGCTGTTTTTT.

The chain combines TRBV14 with TRBJ2-7, with D possibly matching TRBD1 (6 bases). CDR1 SGHDN and CDR2 FVKESK come from the germline V gene. Trimming pared 3 bases from V and 6 bases from J, leaving 12 bases between. CDR3 length: 13 residues. The CDR3 here is CASSHYRVGEQYF. Here the CDR3 DNA reads TGTGCCAGCAGCCATTACAGGGTTGGCGAGCAGTACTTC.

V and J are TRBV29-1 and TRBJ2-5; 7 positions match TRBD1. The CDR3 is made up of 12 amino acids. Per the germline V gene, CDR1 is SQVTM and CDR2 is ANQGSEA. V lost 5 bases, J lost 4 bases, and 4 bases stayed unmatched. The CDR3 region is CSVWGQLETQYF. The CDR3 bases are TGCAGCGTTTGGGGACAGCTAGAGACCCAGTACTTC.

This clonotype came up a few times. The chain has TRBV12-3 or TRBV12-4 and TRBJ1-2, with 7 bases fitting TRBD1. The CDR3 sequence is 13 residues long. V shed 6 bases and J 6 bases; nucleotides not matched to a gene: 7. This CDR3 is CASRPDRDHGYTF. The CDR3 DNA reads TGTGCCAGCAGACCCGACAGGGATCATGGCTACACCTTC.

This clonotype was seen many times. V and J are TRBV27 and TRBJ2-2; 10 bases line up with TRBD2. Germline V gene sequence: CDR1 MNHEY, CDR2 SMNVEV (reference sequence). There are 16 residues in the CDR3. After removal of 3 bases from V and 5 bases from J, the junction contained 6 bases not matched to a gene. CDR3 nucleotides: TGTGCCAGCAGTTTTCTAGCGGGAGTTCGGACCGGGGAGCTGTTTTTT. Its translation is CASSFLAGVRTGELFF.

The rearrangement joins TRBV7-2 to TRBJ2-5, with no clear D. V gave up 3 bases and J gave up 5 bases, with 16 bases separating them. This CDR3 has 15 residues. Germline CDR1 and CDR2: SGHTA and FQGNSA. In nucleotides, the CDR3 is TGTGCCAGCAGCTTGGCTAAGGCCCACACGGAGACCCAGTACTTC. Protein sequence: CASSLAKAHTETQYF. The full variable domain, with the rest looked up from reference TRBV7-2 and TRBJ2-5, is GAGVSQSPSNKVTEKGKDVELRCDPISGHTALYWYRQSLGQGLEFLIYFQGNSAPDKSGLPSDRFSAERTGGSVSTLTIQRTQQEDSAVYLCASSLAKAHTETQYFGPGTRLLVL.

The sample holds many counts of this clonotype. The CDR3 sequence: CASRPGLAITGELFF. Here the CDR3 DNA reads TGTGCCAGCAGGCCGGGACTAGCCATCACCGGGGAGCTGTTTTTT. This chain connects TRBV6-1 to TRBJ2-2; 9 nucleotides agree with TRBD2. V gave up 6 bases and J gave up 4 bases; unmatched junction bases: 6. The germline V gene has CDR1 MNHNS and CDR2 SASEGT. This CDR3 has 15 amino acids.

The chain combines TRBV5-1 with TRBJ2-7; no clear D. The CDR3 is made up of 13 amino acids. Germline CDR1 is SGHRS and CDR2 is YFSETQ. V lost 4 bases to trimming and J lost 3 bases, with 11 bases between them. The CDR3 is CASSRLPLYEQYF. CDR3 in DNA: TGCGCCAGCAGCCGACTCCCCCTCTACGAGCAGTACTTC.

This clonotype showed up just a few times. V is TRBV28 and J is TRBJ1-5, with D hard to call. The V gene lost 5 bases and the J gene lost 2 bases, with 16 bases spanning the gap. CDR3 size: 16 residues. Germline loops: CDR1 MDHEN, CDR2 SYDVKM. The CDR3 bases are TGTGCCAGCAGTCCCCTCCCTAGTACGGGCAATCAGCCCCAGCATTTT. Amino acids: CASSPLPSTGNQPQHF. Based on the CDR3 plus reference TRBV28 and TRBJ1-5, the full variable domain is DVKVTQSSRYLVKRTGEKVFLECVQDMDHENMFWYRQDPGLGLRLIYFSYDVKMKEKGDIPEGYSVSREKKERFSLILESASTNQTSMYLCASSPLPSTGNQPQHFGDGTRLSIL.

This chain connects TRBV7-2 to TRBJ2-3, with TRBD2 matching 10 bases. The germline CDR1 and CDR2 sequences are SGHTA and FQGNSA. This CDR3 is built from 16 residues. Trimming took 5 bases from V and 4 from J; bases not matched to a gene: 9. The DNA of the CDR3 is TGTGCCAGCAGCACCCTAGCGGGAGCGAGGGCAGATACGCAGTATTTT. Translation gives CASSTLAGARADTQYF.

This clonotype was seen ten or more times. This chain joins TRBV3-1 and TRBJ2-5; D not resolved. CDR1 is LGHDT, CDR2 YNNKEL, per germline (reference sequence). This CDR3 is 14 amino acids long. With 3 bases removed from V and 2 bases from J, the gap between germline ends came to 10 bases. The CDR3: CASSHSTRQETQYF. The DNA of the CDR3 is TGTGCCAGCAGCCATTCCACAAGGCAAGAGACCCAGTACTTC.

V is TRBV20-1 and J is TRBJ1-3; weak D call: TRBD1 (5 bases). Trimming stripped 1 base from V and 0 bases from J, with 10 bases between. The germline V gene has CDR1 DFQATT and CDR2 SNEGSKA (reference sequence). The CDR3 consists of 15 residues. Here the CDR3 DNA reads TGCAGTGCTAGAGGGGACCTCCTCTCTGGAAACACCATATATTTT. Protein sequence: CSARGDLLSGNTIYF.

This clonotype was observed a few times. The chain has TRBV7-2 and TRBJ2-3; no firm D call. The CDR3 is made up of 11 amino acids. Trimming took 9 bases from V and 1 from J, leaving 5 bases between them. Germline CDR1 reads SGHTA; CDR2 reads FQGNSA. In DNA, the CDR3 is TGTGCCAGTAGACGCACAGATACGCAGTATTTT. This gives the protein CASRRTDTQYF. Complete variable domain (other parts from reference TRBV7-2 and TRBJ2-3): GAGVSQSPSNKVTEKGKDVELRCDPISGHTALYWYRQSLGQGLEFLIYFQGNSAPDKSGLPSDRFSAERTGGSVSTLTIQRTQQEDSAVYLCASRRTDTQYFGPGTRLTVL.

This clonotype was recorded many times. J is TRBJ2-7 and V is TRBV5-4, with D possibly TRBD2 on 6 matching bases. V lost 1 base to trimming and J lost 2 bases, with 13 bases between them. From germline, CDR1 is SGHNT and CDR2 YYREEE (reference sequence). CDR3 length: 15 residues. CDR3 amino acids: CASSLPGLTTYEQYF. In DNA, the CDR3 is TGTGCCAGCAGCTTGCCGGGACTGACAACCTACGAGCAGTACTTC.

V usage is TRBV27 and J usage is TRBJ2-3; tentatively, D is TRBD1 (6 bases). The CDR3 covers 15 residues. V was trimmed by 2 bases and J by 2 bases, leaving 11 bases between them. Germline V gene data show CDR1 as MNHEY and CDR2 as SMNVEV (reference sequence). The CDR3 DNA sequence: TGTGCCAGCAGTTTAGTAGGACAGTACACAGATACGCAGTATTTT. Its protein product is CASSLVGQYTDTQYF.

This clonotype was seen repeatedly, ten times or more. This chain connects TRBV4-3 to TRBJ2-1, with 8 bases fitting TRBD2. Germline loops: CDR1 LGHNA, CDR2 YSLEER. The CDR3 consists of 15 residues. With V trimmed by 3 bases and J by 4 bases, 5 bases remained unmatched. The CDR3 region has the DNA TGCGCCAGCAGCCATGGTAGCGGGACGTACAATGAGCAGTTCTTC. Its protein is CASSHGSGTYNEQFF.